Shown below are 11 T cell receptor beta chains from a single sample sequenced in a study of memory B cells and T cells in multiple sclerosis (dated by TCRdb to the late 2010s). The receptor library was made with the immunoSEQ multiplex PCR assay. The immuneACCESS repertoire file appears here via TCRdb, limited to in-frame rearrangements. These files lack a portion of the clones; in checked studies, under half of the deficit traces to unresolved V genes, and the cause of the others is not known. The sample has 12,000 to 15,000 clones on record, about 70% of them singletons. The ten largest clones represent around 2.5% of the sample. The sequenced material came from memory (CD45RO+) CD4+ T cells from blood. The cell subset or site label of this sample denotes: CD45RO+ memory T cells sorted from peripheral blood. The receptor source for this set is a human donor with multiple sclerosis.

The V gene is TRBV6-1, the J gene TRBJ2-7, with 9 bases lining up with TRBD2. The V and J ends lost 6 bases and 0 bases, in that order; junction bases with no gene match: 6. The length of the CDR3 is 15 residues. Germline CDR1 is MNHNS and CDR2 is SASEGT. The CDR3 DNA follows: TGTGCCAGCAGCTCCTTAGCGGGAGCCTCCTACGAGCAGTACTTC. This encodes CASSSLAGASYEQYF.

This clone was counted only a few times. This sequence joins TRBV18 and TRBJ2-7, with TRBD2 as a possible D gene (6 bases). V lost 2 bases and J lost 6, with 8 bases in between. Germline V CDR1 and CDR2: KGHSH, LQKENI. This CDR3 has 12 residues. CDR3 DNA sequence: TGTGCCAGCTCACCAACCGGGGGCGAGCAGTACTTC. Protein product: CASSPTGGEQYF. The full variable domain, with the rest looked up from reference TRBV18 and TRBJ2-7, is NAGVMQNPRHLVRRRGQEARLRCSPMKGHSHVYWYRQLPEEGLKFMVYLQKENIIDESGMPKERFSAEFPKEGPSILRIQQVVRGDSAAYFCASSPTGGEQYFGPGTRLTVT.

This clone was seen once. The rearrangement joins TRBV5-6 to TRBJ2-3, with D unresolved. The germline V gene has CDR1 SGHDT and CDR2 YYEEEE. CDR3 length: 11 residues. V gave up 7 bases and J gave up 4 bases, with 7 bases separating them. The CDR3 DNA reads TGTGCCAGCCAACGCGCAGATACGCAGTATTTT. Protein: CASQRADTQYF.

Written as DNA, the CDR3 is TGTGCCTGGAGTTCGGGTCCTGGAAACACCATATATTTT. Translated, it gives CAWSSGPGNTIYF. The genes are TRBV30 and TRBJ1-3; no clear D. CDR3 length equals 13 residues. V lost 2 bases and J lost 2, with 7 bases in between. Germline V gene data show CDR1 as GTSNPN and CDR2 as SVGIG (reference sequence).

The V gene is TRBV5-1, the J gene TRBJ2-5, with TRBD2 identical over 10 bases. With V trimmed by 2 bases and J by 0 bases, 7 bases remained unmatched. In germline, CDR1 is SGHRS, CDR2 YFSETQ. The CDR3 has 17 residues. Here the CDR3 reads CASSFSSGGAHQETQYF. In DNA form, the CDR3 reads TGCGCCAGCAGCTTCTCCAGCGGGGGGGCACACCAAGAGACCCAGTACTTC.

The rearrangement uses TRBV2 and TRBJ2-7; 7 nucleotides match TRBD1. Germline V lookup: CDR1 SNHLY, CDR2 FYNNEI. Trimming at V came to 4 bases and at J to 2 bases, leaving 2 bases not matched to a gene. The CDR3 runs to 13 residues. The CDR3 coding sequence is TGTGCCAGCAGTGTGGACAGGACCTACGAGCAGTACTTC. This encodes CASSVDRTYEQYF.

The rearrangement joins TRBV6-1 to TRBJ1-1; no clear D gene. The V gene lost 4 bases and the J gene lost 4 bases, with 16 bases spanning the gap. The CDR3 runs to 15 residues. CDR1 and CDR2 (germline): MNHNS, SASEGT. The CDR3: CASSAGSRRTTEAFF. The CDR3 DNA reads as TGTGCCAGCAGTGCGGGATCTCGAAGGACCACTGAAGCTTTCTTT.

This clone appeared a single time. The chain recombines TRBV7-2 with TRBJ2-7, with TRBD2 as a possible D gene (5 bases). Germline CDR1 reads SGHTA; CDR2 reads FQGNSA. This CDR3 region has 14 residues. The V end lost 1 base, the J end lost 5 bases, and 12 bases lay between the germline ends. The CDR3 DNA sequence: TGTGCCAGCAGCTTAGGAGGGAATCGGAACGAGCAGTACTTC. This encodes CASSLGGNRNEQYF.

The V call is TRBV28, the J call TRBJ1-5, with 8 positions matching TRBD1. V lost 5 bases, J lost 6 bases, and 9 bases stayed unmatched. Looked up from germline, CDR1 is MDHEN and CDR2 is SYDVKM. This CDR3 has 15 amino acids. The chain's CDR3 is CASSRIQGGGQPQHF. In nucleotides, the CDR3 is TGTGCCAGCAGTCGAATACAGGGGGGAGGTCAGCCCCAGCATTTT.

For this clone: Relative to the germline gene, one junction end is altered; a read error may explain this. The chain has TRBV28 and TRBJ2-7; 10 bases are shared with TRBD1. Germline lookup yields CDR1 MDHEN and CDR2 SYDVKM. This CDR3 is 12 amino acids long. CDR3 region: CASSRDRGLLTF. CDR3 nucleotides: TGTGCCAGCAGTCGGGACAGGGGTCTACTGACGTTC.

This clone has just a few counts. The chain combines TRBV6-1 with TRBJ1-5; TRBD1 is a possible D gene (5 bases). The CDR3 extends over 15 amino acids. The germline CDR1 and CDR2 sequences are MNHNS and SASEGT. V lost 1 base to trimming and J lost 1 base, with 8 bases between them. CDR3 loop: CASSEGRGSNQPQHF. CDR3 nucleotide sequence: TGTGCCAGCAGTGAAGGGCGGGGGAGCAATCAGCCCCAGCATTTT.